The present T cell receptor beta chain was sequenced within a study of somatic mutations in cytotoxic T cells in rheumatoid arthritis. Study-level results: CD8+ T-cell clonality did not differ significantly between rheumatoid arthritis patients and age-matched healthy controls. With roughly 62 patients examined, roughly eight had a largest CD8+ clone exceeding 20% of CD8+ cells. For patients with rheumatoid arthritis, CD8+ clonality went up with age, while healthy controls showed no such change.

Per the germline V gene, CDR1 is SGHNT and CDR2 is YYREEE (reference sequence). Trimming took 5 bases from V and 6 from J; bases not matched to a gene: 12. The CDR3 has 16 amino acids. Using positive magnetic bead selection on an AutoMACS, CD4+ and CD8+ cells were isolated, after which their purity was checked by flow cytometry. Note on this clone: Its specificity is unknown.

The protocol was immunoSEQ multiplex PCR, while the TCRdb copy is restricted to in-frame clones and leaves out a portion. The table lists 20,000 to 25,000 clones, about 86% of them singletons. The chain joins TRBV5-4 to TRBJ1-2; 11 bases align to TRBD1. The sample was CD8+ T cells sorted from blood. This receptor was taken from a woman aged 45-65 years in good health. CDR3 protein: CASSQGTGGLENGYTF. DNA of the CDR3: TGTGCCAGCAGTCAAGGGACAGGGGGATTAGAAAATGGCTACACCTTC.